Sequencing of this TCR beta chain was carried out in a study of blood T cell repertoires in COVID-19. About the study: Whether acute or convalescent, the COVID-19 samples came from the United States, Italy and Spain. PBMCs, B-cell-depleted T cells, or T cells provided the cDNA or gDNA that made up the material.

How the authors handled the data: Reference gene primer amplification gave nucleated cell count estimates. The repertoire was sequenced with immunoSEQ multiplex PCR; TCRdb's copy has only in-frame clones and lacks some. V, J and clone size are taken as reported in that table, and D and trimming were inferred from the DNA itself. The sample consists of approximately 100,000 clones, approximately 70% of them appearing once. This TCR came from a man older than 75 with acute or convalescent COVID-19. The sample was peripheral blood.

CDR3 in amino acids: CASSFKAPPLGETQYF. The CDR3 DNA is TGTGCCAGCAGTTTCAAGGCACCCCCCCTAGGTGAGACCCAGTACTTC. The gene calls are TRBV27 and TRBJ2-5; D unclear. This CDR3 is built from 16 residues. The V end was cut by 3 bases, the J end by 5 bases, with 19 bases between. CDR1 is MNHEY and CDR2 is SMNVEV in the germline V gene (reference sequence).